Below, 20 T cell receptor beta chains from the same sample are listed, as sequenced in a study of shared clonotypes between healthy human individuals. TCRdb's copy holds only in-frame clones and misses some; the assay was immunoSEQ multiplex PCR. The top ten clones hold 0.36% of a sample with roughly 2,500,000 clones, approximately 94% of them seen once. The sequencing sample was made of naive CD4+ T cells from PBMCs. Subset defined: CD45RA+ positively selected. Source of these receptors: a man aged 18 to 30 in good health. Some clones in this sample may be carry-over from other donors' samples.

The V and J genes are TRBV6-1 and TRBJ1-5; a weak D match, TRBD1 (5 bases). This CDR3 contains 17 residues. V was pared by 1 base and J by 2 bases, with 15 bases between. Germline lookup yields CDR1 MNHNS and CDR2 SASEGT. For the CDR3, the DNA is TGTGCCAGCAGTGAAGTTTGGCCCGCGGGGGGCAATCAGCCCCAGCATTTT. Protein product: CASSEVWPAGGNQPQHF.

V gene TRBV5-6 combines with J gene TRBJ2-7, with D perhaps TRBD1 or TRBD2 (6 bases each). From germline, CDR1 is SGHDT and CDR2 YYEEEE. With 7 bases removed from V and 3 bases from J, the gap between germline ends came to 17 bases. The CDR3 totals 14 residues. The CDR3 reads CASYGGGSRYEQYF. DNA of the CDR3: TGTGCCAGCTACGGAGGGGGTAGCCGCTACGAGCAGTACTTC.

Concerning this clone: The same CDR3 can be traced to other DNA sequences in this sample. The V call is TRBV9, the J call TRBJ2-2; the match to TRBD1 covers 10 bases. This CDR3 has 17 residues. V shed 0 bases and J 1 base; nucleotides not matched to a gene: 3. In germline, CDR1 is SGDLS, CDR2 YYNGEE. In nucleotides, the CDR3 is TGTGCCAGCAGCGTAGAGGGACAGGGGTTGAACACCGGGGAGCTGTTTTTT. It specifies CASSVEGQGLNTGELFF.

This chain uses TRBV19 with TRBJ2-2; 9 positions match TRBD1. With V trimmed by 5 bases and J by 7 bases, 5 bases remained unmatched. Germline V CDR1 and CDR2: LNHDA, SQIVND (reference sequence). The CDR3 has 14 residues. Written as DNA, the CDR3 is TGTGCCAGTAGTCAACAGGGGGCGGTCGGGGAGCTGTTTTTT. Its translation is CASSQQGAVGELFF.

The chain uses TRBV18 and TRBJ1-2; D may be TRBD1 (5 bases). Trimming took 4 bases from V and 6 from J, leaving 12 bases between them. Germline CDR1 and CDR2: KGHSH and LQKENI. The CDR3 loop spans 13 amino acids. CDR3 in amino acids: CASSLTGGDGYTF. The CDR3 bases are TGTGCCAGCTCACTAACCGGGGGGGATGGCTACACCTTC.

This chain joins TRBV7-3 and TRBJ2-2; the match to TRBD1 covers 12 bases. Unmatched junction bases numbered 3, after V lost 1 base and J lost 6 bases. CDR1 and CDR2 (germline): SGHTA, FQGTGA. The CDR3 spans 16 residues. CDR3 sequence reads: CASSLRGTGGAGELFF. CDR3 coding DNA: TGTGCCAGCAGCTTAAGGGGGACAGGGGGCGCCGGGGAGCTGTTTTTT.

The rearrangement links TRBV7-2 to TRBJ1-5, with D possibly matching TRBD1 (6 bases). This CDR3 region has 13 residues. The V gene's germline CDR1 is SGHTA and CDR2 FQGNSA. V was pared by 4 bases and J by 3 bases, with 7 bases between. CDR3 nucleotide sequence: TGTGCCAGCAGCTGGGGGCTCAATCAGCCCCAGCATTTT. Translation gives CASSWGLNQPQHF.

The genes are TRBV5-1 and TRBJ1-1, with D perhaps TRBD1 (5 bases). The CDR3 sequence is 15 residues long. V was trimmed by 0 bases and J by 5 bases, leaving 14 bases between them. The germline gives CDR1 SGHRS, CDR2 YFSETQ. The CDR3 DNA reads TGCGCCAGCAGCTTGGAGGGGATGGCTTGGACTGAAGCTTTCTTT. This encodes CASSLEGMAWTEAFF.

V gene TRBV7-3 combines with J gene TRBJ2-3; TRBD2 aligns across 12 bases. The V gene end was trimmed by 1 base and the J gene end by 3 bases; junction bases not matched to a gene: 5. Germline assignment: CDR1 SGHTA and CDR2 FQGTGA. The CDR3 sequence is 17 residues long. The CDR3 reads CASSLSRLAGGTDTQYF. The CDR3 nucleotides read TGTGCCAGCAGCTTAAGTAGGCTAGCGGGAGGGACAGATACGCAGTATTTT.

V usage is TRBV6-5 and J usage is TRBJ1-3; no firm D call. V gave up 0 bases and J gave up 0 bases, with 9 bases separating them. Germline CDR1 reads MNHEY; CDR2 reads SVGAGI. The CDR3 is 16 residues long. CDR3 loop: CASSYSGLNSGNTIYF. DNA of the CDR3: TGTGCCAGCAGTTACTCCGGCCTAAACTCTGGAAACACCATATATTTT.

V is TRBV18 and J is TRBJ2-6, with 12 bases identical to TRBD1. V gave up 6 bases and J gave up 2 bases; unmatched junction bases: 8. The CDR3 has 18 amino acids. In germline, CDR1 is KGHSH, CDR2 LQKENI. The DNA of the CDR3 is TGTGCCAGCTCCTCAGGGGGACAGGGGGCGCCTGGGGCCAACGTCCTGACTTTC. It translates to CASSSGGQGAPGANVLTF.

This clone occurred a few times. The CDR3 spells CASTKQGAYGYTF. CDR3 in DNA: TGTGCCAGTACCAAACAGGGGGCATATGGCTACACCTTC. The genes are TRBV19 and TRBJ1-2; 9 bases fit TRBD1. The germline V gene encodes CDR1 LNHDA and CDR2 SQIVND (reference sequence). This CDR3 comprises 13 residues. The ends lost 7 bases at V and 5 bases at J; junction bases unmatched: 5.

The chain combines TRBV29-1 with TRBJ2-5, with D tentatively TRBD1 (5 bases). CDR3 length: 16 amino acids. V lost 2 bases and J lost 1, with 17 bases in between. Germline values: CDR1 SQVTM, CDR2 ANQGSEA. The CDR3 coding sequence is TGCAGCGTTGAAAATTCGGGCAGGGCTCCCCAAGAGACCCAGTACTTC. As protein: CSVENSGRAPQETQYF.

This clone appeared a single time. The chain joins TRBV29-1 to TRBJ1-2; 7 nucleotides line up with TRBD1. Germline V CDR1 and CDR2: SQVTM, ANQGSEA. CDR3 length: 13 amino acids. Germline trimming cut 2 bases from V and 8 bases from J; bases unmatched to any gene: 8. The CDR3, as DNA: TGCAGCGTTGAATACGGGGGACAGCTCGGCTACACCTTC. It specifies CSVEYGGQLGYTF. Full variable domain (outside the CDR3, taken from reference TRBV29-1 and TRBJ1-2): SAVISQKPSRDICQRGTSLTIQCQVDSQVTMMFWYRQQPGQSLTLIATANQGSEATYESGFVIDKFPISRPNLTFSTLTVSNMSPEDSSIYLCSVEYGGQLGYTFGSGTRLTVV.

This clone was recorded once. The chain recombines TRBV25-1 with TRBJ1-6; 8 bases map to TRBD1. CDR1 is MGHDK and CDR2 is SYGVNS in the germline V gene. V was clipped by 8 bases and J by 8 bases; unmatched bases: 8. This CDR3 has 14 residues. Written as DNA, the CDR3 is TGTGCCAGCCGCCCGACAGGGGATCATTCACCCCTCCACTTT. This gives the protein CASRPTGDHSPLHF.

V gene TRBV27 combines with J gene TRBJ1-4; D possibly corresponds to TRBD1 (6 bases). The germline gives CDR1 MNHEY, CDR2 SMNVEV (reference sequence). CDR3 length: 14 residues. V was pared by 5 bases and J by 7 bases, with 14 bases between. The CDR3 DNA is TGTGCCAGCAGTAGGGGGGCGCAAGGTGAAAAACTGTTTTTT. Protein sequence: CASSRGAQGEKLFF.

CDR3 DNA sequence: TGTGCCTGGGAAAGGGGCACGGGCTACGAGCAGTACTTC. Translation: CAWERGTGYEQYF. V usage is TRBV30 and J usage is TRBJ2-7; D may be TRBD1 (5 bases). CDR3 length: 13 amino acids. V was shortened by 5 bases and J by 3 bases, with 14 bases between the two germline ends. Per the germline V gene, CDR1 is GTSNPN and CDR2 is SVGIG (reference sequence).

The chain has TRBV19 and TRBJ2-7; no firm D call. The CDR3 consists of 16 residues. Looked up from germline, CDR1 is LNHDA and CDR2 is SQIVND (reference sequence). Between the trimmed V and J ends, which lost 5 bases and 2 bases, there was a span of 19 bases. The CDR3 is CASSPRGFPNPYEQYF. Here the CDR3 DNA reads TGTGCCAGTAGTCCCCGTGGCTTTCCGAATCCCTACGAGCAGTACTTC.

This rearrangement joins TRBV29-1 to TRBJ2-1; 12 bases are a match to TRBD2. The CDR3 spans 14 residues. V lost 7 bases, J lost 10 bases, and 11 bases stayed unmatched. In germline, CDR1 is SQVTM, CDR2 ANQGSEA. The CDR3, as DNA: TGCAGCGCAAGACTAGCGGGAGCCCACGGCGAGCAGTTCTTC. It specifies CSARLAGAHGEQFF.

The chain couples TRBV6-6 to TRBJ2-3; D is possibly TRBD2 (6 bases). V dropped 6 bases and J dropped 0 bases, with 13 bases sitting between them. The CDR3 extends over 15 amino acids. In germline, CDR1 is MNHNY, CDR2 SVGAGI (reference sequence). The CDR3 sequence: CASSPGSGSTDTQYF. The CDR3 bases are TGTGCCAGCAGCCCCGGCAGCGGGAGCACAGATACGCAGTATTTT.